This section outlines one T cell receptor (beta chain) sequence together with its context. Its antigen is still unknown. This sample stems from a study of fetal regulatory T cell absence and autoimmunity. Study-wide context: IPEX patients had exocrine pancreas autoimmunity without clinical diabetes.

Sequencing was performed with immunoSEQ multiplex PCR; in TCRdb, only in-frame clones are kept and a portion is missing. The sample carries tens of thousands of clones, about 80% recorded once. V shed 5 bases, J shed 8 bases, and the junction held 9 bases outside the gene matches. The CDR3 is 14 residues long. Germline loops: CDR1 MNHEY, CDR2 SMNVEV (reference sequence). General study findings and limits: Compared with cord blood, pancreas showed oligoclonal TCR enrichment, some clones over 80-fold. In IPEX syndrome, oligoclonal enrichment was read as supporting prenatal antigen-driven autoimmunity in the pancreas.

V is TRBV27 and J is TRBJ2-1, with 7 bases fitting TRBD2. Sequenced input: cord blood. This receptor was identified in a newborn boy with IPEX syndrome. The chain's CDR3 is CASSRTRIRDEQFF. The CDR3 bases are TGTGCCAGCAGTCGGACTAGGATCAGGGATGAGCAGTTCTTC.